Presented here are 8 T cell receptor beta chains from one specimen sequenced in a study of T-cell reconstitution after alpha-beta-depleted transplantation in children. Researchers prepared the TCRbeta library using unique molecular identifiers, the study reports. MiXCR was run by TCRdb on the PCR reads, yielding one entry per CDR3 protein. The sample records some 300,000 distinct CDR3 sequences, roughly 9.1% being singletons. The source was PBMCs, collected before TCRalphabeta/CD19-depleted stem cell transplant. The origin of the receptors is a boy less than two years old with acute myeloid leukemia, due to receive a stem cell transplant.

This clonotype came up many times. The chain combines TRBV24-1 with TRBJ2-2; no reliable D call. Per the germline V gene, CDR1 is KGHDR and CDR2 is SFDVKD. The ends were cut back, 8 bases at V and 1 base at J, with 13 bases in the middle. The CDR3 contains 15 residues. This chain's CDR3 is CATTHPKGNTGELFF. The CDR3 DNA follows: TGTGCCACCACCCATCCAAAAGGGAACACCGGGGAGCTGTTTTTT.

The chain combines TRBV29-1 with TRBJ2-1; 10 nucleotides line up with TRBD2. Germline CDR1 SQVTM, CDR2 ANQGSEA. The CDR3 loop spans 15 amino acids. The CDR3 bases are TGCAGTCACGAGGGGCTAGCGGGGGAGTACAATGAGCAGTTCTTC. Translated, it gives CSHEGLAGEYNEQFF.

The chain combines TRBV7-2 with TRBJ2-5; D is ambiguous. CDR3 length: 14 amino acids. Per the germline V gene, CDR1 is SGHTA and CDR2 is FQGNSA. Trimming removed 4 bases at V and 3 bases at J, with 12 bases between. The DNA of the CDR3 is TGTGCCAGCAGCTCTGACGACATGGAAGAGACCCAGTACTTC. Translation: CASSSDDMEETQYF.

This clonotype was seen repeatedly, ten times or more. This chain joins TRBV28 and TRBJ1-5, with 9 nucleotides matching TRBD1. The CDR3 contains 15 residues. The germline gives CDR1 MDHEN, CDR2 SYDVKM. V dropped 6 bases and J dropped 4; count of bases not matched to a gene: 7. For the CDR3, the DNA is TGTGCCAGCAGCCGGACAGGGGAGAGAAATCAGCCCCAGCATTTT. It codes for CASSRTGERNQPQHF.

This clonotype was seen at least ten times. V and J are TRBV7-9 and TRBJ2-7; D gene uncertain. Germline lookup yields CDR1 SEHNR and CDR2 FQNEAQ (reference sequence). Trimming pared 1 base from V and 4 bases from J, leaving 8 bases between. The CDR3 is 13 amino acids. The CDR3 sequence: CASSLGLIYEQYF. The DNA for the CDR3 is TGTGCCAGCAGCTTAGGGCTGATTTACGAGCAGTACTTC.

In its sample, this clonotype was seen many times. The chain employs TRBV20-1 and TRBJ2-1; D unclear. Germline CDR1 is DFQATT and CDR2 is SNEGSKA (reference sequence). V was clipped by 6 bases and J by 7 bases, with 19 bases between them. CDR3 length: 14 residues. In DNA form, the CDR3 reads TGCAGTGCCAGTAGCCATAGAAGGCGGAATGAGCAGTTCTTC. This codes for CSASSHRRRNEQFF.

This clonotype was counted many times. The chain is built from TRBV5-1 and TRBJ2-3, with TRBD1 matching 9 bases. This CDR3 is built from 16 residues. The germline V gene encodes CDR1 SGHRS and CDR2 YFSETQ. Germline trimming cut 4 bases from V and 1 base from J; bases unmatched to any gene: 7. The CDR3 loop reads CASSGGTGRRTDTQYF. The CDR3 DNA is TGCGCCAGCAGCGGTGGGACAGGGAGGCGCACAGATACGCAGTATTTT.

Many counts were recorded for this clonotype. V and J are TRBV24-1 and TRBJ2-1; 15 bases agree with TRBD2. The ends lost 2 bases at V and 8 bases at J; junction bases unmatched: 3. The CDR3 runs to 16 residues. CDR1 KGHDR and CDR2 SFDVKD come from the germline V gene. CDR3 coding DNA: TGTGCCACCAGTGATTCCGGACTAGCGGGGGGGTATGAGCAGTTCTTC. Translating it yields CATSDSGLAGGYEQFF.